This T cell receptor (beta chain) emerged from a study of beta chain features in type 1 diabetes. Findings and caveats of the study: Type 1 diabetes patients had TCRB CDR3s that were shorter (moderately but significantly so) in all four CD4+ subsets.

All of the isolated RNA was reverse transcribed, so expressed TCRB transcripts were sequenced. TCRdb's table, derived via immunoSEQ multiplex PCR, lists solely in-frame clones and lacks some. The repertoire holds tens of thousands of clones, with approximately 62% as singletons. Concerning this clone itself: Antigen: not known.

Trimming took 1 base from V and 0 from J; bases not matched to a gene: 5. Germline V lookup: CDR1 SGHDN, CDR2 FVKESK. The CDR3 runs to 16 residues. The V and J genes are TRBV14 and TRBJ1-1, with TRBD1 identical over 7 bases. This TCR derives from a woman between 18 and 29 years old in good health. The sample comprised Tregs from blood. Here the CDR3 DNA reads TGTGCCAGCAGCCAAGGATGGGGGACAGTGAACACTGAAGCTTTCTTT. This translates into CASSQGWGTVNTEAFF.